These T cell receptor beta chains were read from a single sample in a study of control samples from healthy donors and cancer patients. The table came from immunoSEQ multiplex PCR; TCRdb's copy has only in-frame clones and leaves some out. The data show under 200,000 clones, with 91% seen just once and about 1.6% held by the top ten. Sample: blood. These receptors came from a woman younger than 45 in good health. Both conserved end residues are part of each CDR3. D genes are given only for firm matches. Size tells how often a clone was seen (once, few, many) or the class of an expanded clone, and some rows leave it out.

CASSARTGGRTEAFF TGCGCCAGCAGCGCCCGGACAGGGGGCAGGACTGAAGCTTTCTTT TRBD1 15 TRBJ1-1 TRBV5-1 .
CASSLGLATGELFF TGTGCCAGCAGCTTGGGACTAGCTACCGGGGAGCTGTTTTTT TRBD2 14 TRBJ2-2 TRBV5-4 once
CASSLGDRQGSYGYTF TGTGCCAGCAGCTTGGGGGACCGACAGGGGAGCTATGGCTACACCTTC TRBD1 16 TRBJ1-2 TRBV5-6 once
CAWSLGGIGTDTQYF TGTGCCTGGAGTCTAGGCGGGATTGGCACAGATACGCAGTATTTT . 15 TRBJ2-3 TRBV30 .
CASSASVGYEQYF TGTGCCAGCAGCGCTAGCGTCGGCTACGAGCAGTACTTC . 13 TRBJ2-7 TRBV11-2 .
CATSDPGTGGEKLFF TGTGCCACCAGTGACCCCGGGACAGGGGGCGAAAAACTGTTTTTT TRBD1 15 TRBJ1-4 TRBV24-1 .
CTSSQDRVNQPQHF TGCACCAGCAGCCAAGACAGGGTTAATCAGCCCCAGCATTTT . 14 TRBJ1-5 TRBV1 .
CASSQDPGRGQPQHF TGTGCCAGCAGCCAAGATCCAGGGAGAGGCCAGCCCCAGCATTTT . 15 TRBJ1-5 TRBV3-1/TRBV3-2 .
CASSQEGSRSYEQYF TGCGCCAGCAGCCAAGAGGGCAGCCGGTCCTACGAGCAGTACTTC . 15 TRBJ2-7 TRBV4-1 .
CASSYSSPNYEQYF TGTGCCAGCAGTTACTCGTCCCCAAACTACGAGCAGTACTTC . 14 TRBJ2-7 TRBV6-6 .
CASSGGQGEYEQYF TGTGCCAGCAGCGGGGGACAGGGTGAGTACGAGCAGTACTTC TRBD1 14 TRBJ2-7 TRBV5-4 .
CASSRQGVGGYTF TGTGCCAGCAGCCGACAGGGCGTGGGTGGCTACACCTTC TRBD1 13 TRBJ1-2 TRBV3-1/TRBV3-2 .
CASSPGQVYGYTF TGTGCCAGCAGTCCCGGACAGGTTTATGGCTACACCTTC TRBD1 13 TRBJ1-2 TRBV12-3/TRBV12-4 .
CASSDIGRSEAFF TGTGCCAGCAGTGACATAGGCAGGTCTGAGGCTTTCTTT . 13 TRBJ1-1 TRBV2 .
CASSQDSLSSGNTIYF TGCGCCAGCAGCCAAGATTCTTTGAGCTCTGGAAACACCATATATTTT . 16 TRBJ1-3 TRBV4-3 .
CASTSRTGSNTEAFF TGCGCCAGCACCTCGAGGACAGGGTCGAACACTGAAGCTTTCTTT TRBD1 15 TRBJ1-1 TRBV4-1 .
CASSLGGNNQPQHF TGTGCCAGCAGTTTAGGGGGGAACAATCAGCCCCAGCATTTT . 14 TRBJ1-5 TRBV28 .
CASSLADYGYTF TGTGCCAGCAGCTTGGCCGACTATGGCTACACCTTC . 12 TRBJ1-2 TRBV5-6 .
CASSPGQGNYGYTF TGTGCCAGCAGCCCCGGACAGGGGAACTATGGCTACACCTTC TRBD1 14 TRBJ1-2 TRBV2 .
CASKGQNQPQHF TGTGCCAGCAAGGGACAGAATCAGCCCCAGCATTTT TRBD1 12 TRBJ1-5 TRBV6-5 few
CASSLDQGTEAFF TGTGCCAGCTCGCTGGATCAGGGAACTGAAGCTTTCTTT . 13 TRBJ1-1 TRBV18 .
CASSADRSEAFF TGTGCCAGCAGCGCGGACAGATCTGAAGCTTTCTTT . 12 TRBJ1-1 TRBV7-9 .
CASSVQGTSGNTIYF TGTGCCAGCAGCGTACAGGGCACCTCTGGAAACACCATATATTTT . 15 TRBJ1-3 TRBV9 .
CAISGGVHYGYTF TGTGCCATCAGTGGGGGGGTTCACTATGGCTACACCTTC . 13 TRBJ1-2 TRBV10-3 .
CAISDRGRMNTEAFF TGTGCCATCAGTGACAGGGGGCGTATGAACACTGAAGCTTTCTTT TRBD1 15 TRBJ1-1 TRBV10-3 .
CASSSGGNTEAFF TGTGCCAGCAGCTCGGGTGGGAACACTGAAGCTTTCTTT . 13 TRBJ1-1 TRBV7-2 .